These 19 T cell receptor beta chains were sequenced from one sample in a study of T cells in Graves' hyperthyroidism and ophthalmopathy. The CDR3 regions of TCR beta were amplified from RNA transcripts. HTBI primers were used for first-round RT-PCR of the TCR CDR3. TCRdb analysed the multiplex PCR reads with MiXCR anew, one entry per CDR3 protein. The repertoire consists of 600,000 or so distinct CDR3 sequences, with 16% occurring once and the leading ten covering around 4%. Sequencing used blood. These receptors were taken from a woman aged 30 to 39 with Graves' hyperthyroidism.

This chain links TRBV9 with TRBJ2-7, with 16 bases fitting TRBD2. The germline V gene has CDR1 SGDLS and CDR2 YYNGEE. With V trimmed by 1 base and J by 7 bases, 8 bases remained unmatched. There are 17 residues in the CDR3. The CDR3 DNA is TGTGCCAGCAGCGTACTGGGACTAGCGGGAGGGCCCGAAGAGCAGTACTTC. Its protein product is CASSVLGLAGGPEEQYF. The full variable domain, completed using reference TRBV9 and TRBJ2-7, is DSGVTQTPKHLITATGQRVTLRCSPRSGDLSVYWYQQSLDQGLQFLIQYYNGEERAKGNILERFSAQQFPDLHSELNLSSLELGDSALYFCASSVLGLAGGPEEQYFGPGTRLTVT.

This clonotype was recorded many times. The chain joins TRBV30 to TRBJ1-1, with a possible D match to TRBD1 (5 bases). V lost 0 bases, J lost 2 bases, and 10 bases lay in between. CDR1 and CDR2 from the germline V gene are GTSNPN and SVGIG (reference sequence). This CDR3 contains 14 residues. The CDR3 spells CAWSVRTTNTEAFF. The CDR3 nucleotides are TGTGCCTGGAGTGTACGGACAACTAACACTGAAGCTTTCTTT. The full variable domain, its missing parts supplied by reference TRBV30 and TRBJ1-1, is SQTIHQWPATLVQPVGSPLSLECTVEGTSNPNLYWYRQAAGRGLQLLFYSVGIGQISSEVPQNLSASRPQDRQFILSSKKLLLSDSGFYLCAWSVRTTNTEAFFGQGTRLTVV.

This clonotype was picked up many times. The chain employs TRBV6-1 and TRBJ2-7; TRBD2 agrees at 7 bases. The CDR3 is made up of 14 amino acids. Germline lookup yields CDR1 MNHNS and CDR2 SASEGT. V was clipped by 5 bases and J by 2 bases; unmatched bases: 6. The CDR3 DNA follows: TGTGCCAGCAGTAAGCGGGAAGGGGCCTACGAGCAGTACTTC. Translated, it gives CASSKREGAYEQYF.

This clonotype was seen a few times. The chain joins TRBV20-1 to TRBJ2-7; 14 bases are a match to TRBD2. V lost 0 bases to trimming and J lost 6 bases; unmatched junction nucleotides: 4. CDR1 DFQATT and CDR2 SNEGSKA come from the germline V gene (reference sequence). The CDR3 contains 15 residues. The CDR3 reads CSARDGTSGSTEQYF. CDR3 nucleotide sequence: TGCAGTGCTAGAGACGGGACTAGCGGGAGCACCGAGCAGTACTTC.

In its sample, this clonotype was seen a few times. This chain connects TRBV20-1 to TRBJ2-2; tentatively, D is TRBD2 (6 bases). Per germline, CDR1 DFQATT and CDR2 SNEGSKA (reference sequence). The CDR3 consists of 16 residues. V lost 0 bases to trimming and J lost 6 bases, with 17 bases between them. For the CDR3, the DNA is TGCAGTGCTAGAGATCCTGCGGGAAGCCTCGCCGGGGAGCTGTTTTTT. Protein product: CSARDPAGSLAGELFF.

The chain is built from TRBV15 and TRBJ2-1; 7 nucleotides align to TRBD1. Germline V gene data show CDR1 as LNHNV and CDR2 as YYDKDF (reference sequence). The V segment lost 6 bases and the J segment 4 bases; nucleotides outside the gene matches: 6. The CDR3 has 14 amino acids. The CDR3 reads CATRHQGEYNEQFF. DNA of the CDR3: TGTGCCACCAGACACCAGGGGGAATACAATGAGCAGTTCTTC.

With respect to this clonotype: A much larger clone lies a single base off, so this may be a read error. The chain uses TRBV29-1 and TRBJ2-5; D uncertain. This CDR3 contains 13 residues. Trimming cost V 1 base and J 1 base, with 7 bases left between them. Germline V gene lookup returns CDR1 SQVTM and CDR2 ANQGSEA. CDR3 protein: CSVEVYTQETQYF. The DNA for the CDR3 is TGCAGCGTTGAAGTGTACACCCAAGAGACCCAGTACTTC. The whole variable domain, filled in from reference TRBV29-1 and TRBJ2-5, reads SAVISQKPSRDICQRGTSLTIQCQVDSQVTMMFWYRQQPGQSLTLIATANQGSEATYESGFVIDKFPISRPNLTFSTLTVSNMSPEDSSIYLCSVEVYTQETQYFGPGTRLLVL.

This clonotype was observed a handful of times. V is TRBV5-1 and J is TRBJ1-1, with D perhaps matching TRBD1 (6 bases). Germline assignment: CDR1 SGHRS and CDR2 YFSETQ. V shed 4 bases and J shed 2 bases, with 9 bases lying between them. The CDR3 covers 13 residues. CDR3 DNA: TGCGCCAGCAGCAAGGGGACAAACACTGAAGCTTTCTTT. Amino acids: CASSKGTNTEAFF.

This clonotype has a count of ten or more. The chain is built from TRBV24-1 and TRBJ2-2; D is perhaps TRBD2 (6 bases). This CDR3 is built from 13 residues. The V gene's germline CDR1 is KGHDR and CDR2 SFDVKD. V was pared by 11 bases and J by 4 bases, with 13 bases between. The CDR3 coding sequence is TGTGCCATCCGGCGGGGCGGCACCGGGGAGCTGTTTTTT. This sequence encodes CAIRRGGTGELFF.

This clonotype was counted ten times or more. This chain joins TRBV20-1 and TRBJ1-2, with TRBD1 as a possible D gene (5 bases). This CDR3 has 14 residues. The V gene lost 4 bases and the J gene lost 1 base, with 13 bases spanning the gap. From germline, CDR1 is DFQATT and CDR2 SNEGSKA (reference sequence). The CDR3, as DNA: TGCAGTGCTAATTACGGGACCCTTAACTATGGCTACACCTTC. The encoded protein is CSANYGTLNYGYTF.

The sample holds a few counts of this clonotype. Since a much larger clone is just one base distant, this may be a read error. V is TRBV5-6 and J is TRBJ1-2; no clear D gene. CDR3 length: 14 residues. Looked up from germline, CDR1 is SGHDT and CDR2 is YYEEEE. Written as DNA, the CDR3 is TGTGTCAGCAGTCCTAGTGCGGGAAACTATGGCTACACCTTC. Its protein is CVSSPSAGNYGYTF.

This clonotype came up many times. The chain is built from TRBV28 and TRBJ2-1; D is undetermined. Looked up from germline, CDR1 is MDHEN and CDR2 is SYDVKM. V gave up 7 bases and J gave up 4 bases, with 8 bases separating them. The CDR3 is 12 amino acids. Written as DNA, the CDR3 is TGTGCCAGCACTACAGAATACAATGAGCAGTTCTTC. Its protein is CASTTEYNEQFF.

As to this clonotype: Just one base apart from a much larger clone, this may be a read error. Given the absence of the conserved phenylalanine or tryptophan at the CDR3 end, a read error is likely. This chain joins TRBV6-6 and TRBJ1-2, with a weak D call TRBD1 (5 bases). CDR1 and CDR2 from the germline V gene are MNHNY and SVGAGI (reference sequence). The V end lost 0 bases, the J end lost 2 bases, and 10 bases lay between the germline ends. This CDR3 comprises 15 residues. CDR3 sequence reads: CASSYSRGGNYGYTS. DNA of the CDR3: TGTGCCAGCAGTTACTCGAGGGGCGGGAACTATGGCTACACCTCC.

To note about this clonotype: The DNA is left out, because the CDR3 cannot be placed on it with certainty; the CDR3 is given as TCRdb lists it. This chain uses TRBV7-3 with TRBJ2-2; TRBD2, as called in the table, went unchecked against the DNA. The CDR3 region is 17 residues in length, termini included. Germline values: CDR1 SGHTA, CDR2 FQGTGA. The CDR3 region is CASSRPRCARTPGSCFF.

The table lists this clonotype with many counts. Here the CDR3 reads CASSFAPTRHPYF. The CDR3 DNA follows: TGTGCCAGCAGCTTCGCTCCGACACGTCACCCCTATTTT. This chain joins TRBV11-2 and TRBJ1-3, with D hard to call. Trimming took 3 bases from V and 16 from J, leaving 19 bases between them. Germline V gene lookup returns CDR1 SGHAT and CDR2 FQNNGV. This CDR3 comprises 13 residues. Supplemented by reference TRBV11-2 and TRBJ1-3, the full variable domain reads EAGVAQSPRYKIIEKRQSVAFWCNPISGHATLYWYQQILGQGPKLLIQFQNNGVVDDSQLPKDRFSAERLKGVDSTLKIQPAKLEDSAVYLCASSFAPTRHPYFGEGSWLTVV.

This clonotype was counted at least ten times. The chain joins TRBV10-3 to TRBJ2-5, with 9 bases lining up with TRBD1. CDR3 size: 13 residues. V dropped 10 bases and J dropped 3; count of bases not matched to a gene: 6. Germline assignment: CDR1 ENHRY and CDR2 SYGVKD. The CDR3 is CATRDREEETQYF. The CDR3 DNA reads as TGTGCCACCAGGGACAGGGAGGAAGAGACCCAGTACTTC.

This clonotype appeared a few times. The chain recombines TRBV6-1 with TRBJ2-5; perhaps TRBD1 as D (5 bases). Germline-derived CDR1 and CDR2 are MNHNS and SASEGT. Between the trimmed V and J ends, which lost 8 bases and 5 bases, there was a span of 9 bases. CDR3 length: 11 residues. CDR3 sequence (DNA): TGTGCCAGCCTAGGGGTGGAGACCCAGTACTTC. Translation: CASLGVETQYF.

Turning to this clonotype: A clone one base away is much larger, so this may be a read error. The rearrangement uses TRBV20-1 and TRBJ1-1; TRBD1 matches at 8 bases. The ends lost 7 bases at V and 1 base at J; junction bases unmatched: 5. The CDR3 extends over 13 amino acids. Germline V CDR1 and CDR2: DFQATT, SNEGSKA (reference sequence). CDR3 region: CSVTGTGNTEAFF. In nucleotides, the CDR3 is TGCAGTGTCACCGGGACAGGGAACACTGAAGCTTTCTTT.

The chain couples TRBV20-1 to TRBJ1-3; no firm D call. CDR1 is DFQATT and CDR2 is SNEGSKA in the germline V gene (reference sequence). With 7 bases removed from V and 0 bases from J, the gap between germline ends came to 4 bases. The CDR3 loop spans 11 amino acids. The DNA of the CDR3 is TGCAGTGAGCGCTCTGGAAACACCATATATTTT. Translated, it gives CSERSGNTIYF.